This TCR beta chain was documented in a study of cytomegalovirus exposure and HLA in healthy donors. Per the germline V gene, CDR1 is GTSNPN and CDR2 is SVGIG (reference sequence). The CDR3 extends over 14 amino acids. Trimming shortened V by 1 base and J by 5 bases, and 14 bases separated the two germline ends. TCRdb keeps only in-frame clones here, not all; method: immunoSEQ multiplex PCR. This sample yields some 230,000 clones, of which 85% to 95% are seen a single time; about 1% belongs to the top ten. The receptor was derived from a woman aged 18-29 years in good health and CMV-seronegative. Material: PBMCs. V is TRBV30 and J is TRBJ2-5; a possible D gene is TRBD1 (5 bases). CDR3 region: CAWSGFWGRETQYF. The CDR3 DNA follows: TGTGCCTGGAGTGGTTTCTGGGGCCGGGAGACCCAGTACTTC.